This is a list of T cell receptor beta chains from one sample in a study of T cell responses to AZD1222 COVID-19 vaccine. Clones were read by immunoSEQ multiplex PCR, and TCRdb kept only the in-frame ones, dropping some. Here the sample spans 150,000 to 200,000 clones, about 88% being singletons. Material: peripheral blood, obtained 28 days after the second AZD1222 dose. These receptor sequences come from an adult who received the AZD1222 COVID-19 vaccine. CDR3s include the opening cysteine and the closing phenylalanine or tryptophan. D genes are given only for firm matches. The size of a clone is reported for some rows only, either as once, few or many, or as a class for expanded clones.

len	abundance	d_gene	v_gene	j_gene	CDR3aa	CDR3nt
13	NA	NA	TRBV30	TRBJ2-7	CAWSRGFPYEQYF	TGTGCCTGGAGTCGAGGTTTCCCCTACGAGCAGTACTTC
14	NA	TRBD2	TRBV6-4	TRBJ2-7	CASSEGLAGGEQYF	TGTGCCAGCAGTGAGGGACTAGCGGGAGGTGAGCAGTACTTC
14	NA	NA	TRBV6-5	TRBJ2-5	CASSYSTLGETQYF	TGTGCCAGCAGTTACTCGACACTGGGTGAGACCCAGTACTTC
14	NA	TRBD1	TRBV30	TRBJ2-7	CAWTSGTGDYEQYF	TGTGCCTGGACCTCGGGGACAGGAGACTACGAGCAGTACTTC
14	NA	TRBD2	TRBV7-9	TRBJ2-1	CASSPRGTSLVQFF	TGTGCCAGCAGCCCCCGCGGGACTAGCTTAGTGCAGTTCTTC
16	NA	TRBD2	TRBV7-2	TRBJ2-2	CASSLGRGIGTGELFF	TGTGCCAGCAGCTTAGGGCGGGGGATAGGCACCGGGGAGCTGTTTTTT
13	NA	NA	TRBV3-1/TRBV3-2	TRBJ1-1	CASSQGGNTEAFF	TGTGCCAGCAGCCAAGGGGGGAACACTGAAGCTTTCTTT
15	NA	NA	TRBV19	TRBJ2-7	CASTQTGGAYYEQYF	TGTGCCAGCACACAAACGGGCGGGGCTTACTACGAGCAGTACTTC
13	NA	TRBD1	TRBV27	TRBJ2-7	CATRRQGSYEQYF	TGTGCCACCCGCCGACAGGGGTCTTACGAGCAGTACTTC
16	NA	NA	TRBV11-2	TRBJ1-3	CASSLTASFSGNTIYF	TGTGCCAGCAGCTTAACGGCCAGCTTCTCTGGAAACACCATATATTTT
12	NA	NA	TRBV28	TRBJ1-2	CASKSGNYGYTF	TGTGCCAGCAAGTCAGGGAACTATGGCTACACCTTC
15	NA	TRBD2	TRBV7-3	TRBJ2-3	CASSPLAGDPDTQYF	TGTGCCAGCAGCCCCCTAGCGGGAGATCCAGATACGCAGTATTTT
11	NA	NA	TRBV12-3/TRBV12-4	TRBJ1-1	CANVVNTEAFF	TGTGCCAATGTAGTGAACACTGAAGCTTTCTTT
15	NA	NA	TRBV28	TRBJ1-3	CASSLAEVSGNTIYF	TGTGCCAGCAGTTTGGCAGAGGTCTCTGGAAACACCATATATTTT
12	once	NA	TRBV19	TRBJ1-5	CASITGYQPQHF	TGTGCCAGTATTACCGGGTATCAGCCCCAGCATTTT
13	NA	NA	TRBV28	TRBJ1-2	CASSLSDNRGYTF	TGTGCCAGCAGTTTATCGGACAATAGGGGCTACACCTTC
15	NA	TRBD1	TRBV9	TRBJ2-1	CASSAEGAYYNEQFF	TGTGCCAGCAGCGCAGAGGGGGCTTACTACAATGAGCAGTTCTTC
15	once	NA	TRBV2	TRBJ1-4	CASRGTGSRGEKLFF	TGTGCCAGCAGGGGGACGGGGTCGAGAGGCGAAAAACTGTTTTTT
12	NA	NA	TRBV7-8	TRBJ1-2	CASSHGQYGYTF	TGTGCCAGCAGCCACGGACAGTATGGCTACACCTTC
17	NA	NA	TRBV21-1	TRBJ2-3	CASSNSSGRASTDTQYF	TGTGCCAGCAGCAACTCTAGCGGGAGGGCCTCCACAGATACGCAGTATTTT
13	NA	NA	TRBV19	TRBJ2-7	CASSIRDTYEQYF	TGTGCCAGTAGTATTCGGGATACCTACGAGCAGTACTTC
14	NA	TRBD1	TRBV5-5	TRBJ1-4	CASSLGTGGEKLFF	TGTGCCAGCAGCCTCGGGACAGGAGGGGAAAAACTGTTTTTT
15	few	TRBD1	TRBV9	TRBJ1-2	CASSVTGTARYGYTF	TGTGCCAGCAGCGTTACCGGGACAGCCCGCTATGGCTACACCTTC
15	NA	NA	TRBV6-4	TRBJ2-1	CASKKTGVGYNEQFF	TGTGCCAGCAAGAAGACGGGAGTAGGTTACAATGAGCAGTTCTTC